The 15 T cell receptor beta chains given below trace back to one sample, sequenced in a study of beta chain features in type 1 diabetes. Findings of the study overall: There was a moderate but significant shortening of TCRB CDR3s in all four CD4+ subsets of Type 1 diabetes patients.

These receptors are not linked to any known antigen. Expressed TCRB transcripts were sequenced because the isolated RNA had all been reverse transcribed beforehand. Clones were sequenced by immunoSEQ multiplex PCR, and TCRdb holds only the in-frame ones, with some missing. Among about 230,000 clones listed, 15% to 20% were seen once. The specimen was naive CD4+ T cells from blood. Every receptor here comes from a young man with type 1 diabetes.

This clone was counted only a few times. Other nucleotide sequences in the sample specify the same CDR3. This chain joins TRBV29-1 and TRBJ1-3, with no clear D. Germline CDR1 reads SQVTM; CDR2 reads ANQGSEA. Trimming stripped 3 bases from V and 1 base from J, with 4 bases between. The CDR3 is 12 amino acids. The CDR3 loop reads CSVDSSGNTIYF. CDR3 coding DNA: TGCAGCGTTGACAGTTCTGGAAACACCATATATTTT.

This clone was seen more than once but under ten times. The chain links TRBV28 to TRBJ2-7; D unresolved. Trimming left V 5 bases short and J 6 bases short, with 11 bases between. CDR3 size: 12 residues. In germline, CDR1 is MDHEN, CDR2 SYDVKM. The CDR3 reads CASSTDRPEQYF. The CDR3, as DNA: TGTGCCAGCAGTACGGACCGTCCCGAGCAGTACTTC.

The rearrangement joins TRBV29-1 to TRBJ1-5; D is unresolved. The CDR3 totals 12 residues. Trimming left V 7 bases short and J 3 bases short, with 10 bases between. The germline gives CDR1 SQVTM, CDR2 ANQGSEA. The CDR3 region has the DNA TGCAGCGCCTCGGATATCAATCAGCCCCAGCATTTT. This codes for CSASDINQPQHF.

The chain carries TRBV19 and TRBJ2-1; D might be TRBD1 (6 bases). The CDR3 is 13 residues long. Germline loops: CDR1 LNHDA, CDR2 SQIVND (reference sequence). The V and J ends lost 3 bases and 8 bases respectively, with 11 bases between them. CDR3: CASSMVRGDEQFF. DNA of the CDR3: TGTGCCAGTAGTATGGTCAGGGGCGATGAGCAGTTCTTC.

The chain links TRBV7-7 to TRBJ2-5, with a weak D call TRBD1 (6 bases). CDR3 size: 13 residues. V lost 1 base and J 4 bases, leaving 7 bases between the germline ends. Germline V gene lookup returns CDR1 SSHAT and CDR2 FNYEAQ (reference sequence). DNA for the CDR3: TGTGCCAGCAGCTTAGGAGGGGGAGAGACCCAGTACTTC. As protein: CASSLGGGETQYF.

CDR3 in DNA: TGTGCCAGCAGCGCCCAGCCCGGTGACAGAAGCACCGGGGAGCTGTTTTTT. This encodes CASSAQPGDRSTGELFF. The chain uses TRBV7-6 and TRBJ2-2; possibly TRBD1 for D (5 bases). The CDR3 contains 17 residues. Germline lookup yields CDR1 SGHVS and CDR2 FNYEAQ. V was shortened by 5 bases and J by 4 bases, with 20 bases between the two germline ends.

A few counts support this clone. The CDR3 DNA is TGTGCCTGGAGTAGAGGGAACCCCTACGAGCAGTACTTC. This translates into CAWSRGNPYEQYF. The gene calls are TRBV30 and TRBJ2-7; D perhaps matches TRBD2 (5 bases). V dropped 2 bases and J dropped 2 bases, with 10 bases sitting between them. Germline-derived CDR1 and CDR2 are GTSNPN and SVGIG (reference sequence). The CDR3 has 13 residues.

This clone appeared a few times. The chain has TRBV7-3 and TRBJ2-3, with D uncertain. The germline CDR1 and CDR2 sequences are SGHTA and FQGTGA. The V and J ends lost 5 bases and 2 bases respectively, with 5 bases between them. The CDR3 covers 12 residues. This chain's CDR3 is CASSPNTDTQYF. The DNA for the CDR3 is TGTGCCAGCAGCCCTAACACAGATACGCAGTATTTT.

This clone showed up just a few times. The rearrangement joins TRBV27 to TRBJ2-3, with D perhaps given as TRBD1 or TRBD2 (5 bases each). The length of the CDR3 is 17 residues. From germline, CDR1 is MNHEY and CDR2 SMNVEV (reference sequence). Trimming removed 7 bases at V and 0 bases at J, with 20 bases between. This CDR3 is CASKRRWTGPSTDTQYF. CDR3 sequence (DNA): TGTGCCAGCAAACGGCGGTGGACGGGACCTAGCACAGATACGCAGTATTTT.

This chain connects TRBV2 to TRBJ2-3; D may correspond to TRBD1 or TRBD2 (5 bases each). CDR3 length equals 12 residues. Trimming shortened V by 6 bases and J by 6 bases, and 10 bases separated the two germline ends. Germline V gene sequence: CDR1 SNHLY, CDR2 FYNNEI. This chain's CDR3 is CASRAREDTQYF. CDR3 DNA: TGTGCCAGCAGGGCCAGGGAGGATACGCAGTATTTT. The whole variable domain, filled in from reference TRBV2 and TRBJ2-3, reads EPEVTQTPSHQVTQMGQEVILRCVPISNHLYFYWYRQILGQKVEFLVSFYNNEISEKSEIFDDQFSVERPDGSNFTLKIRSTKLEDSAMYFCASRAREDTQYFGPGTRLTVL.

This clone turned up a few times. The genes are TRBV9 and TRBJ2-1, with TRBD2 matching over 10 bases. The CDR3 is made up of 15 amino acids. Trimming took 0 bases from V and 7 from J; bases not matched to a gene: 4. Germline V CDR1 and CDR2: SGDLS, YYNGEE. This CDR3 is CASSVASGRANEQFF. The DNA for the CDR3 is TGTGCCAGCAGCGTAGCTAGCGGGAGAGCGAATGAGCAGTTCTTC.

This clone was detected only a few times. This chain joins TRBV4-3 and TRBJ2-7; no clear D. Trimming stripped 4 bases from V and 4 bases from J, with 11 bases between. CDR3 length: 13 amino acids. Germline V gene lookup returns CDR1 LGHNA and CDR2 YSLEER. CDR3 loop: CASSPGLPYEQYF. CDR3 sequence (DNA): TGCGCCAGCAGCCCCGGGCTGCCGTACGAGCAGTACTTC.

The V and J genes are TRBV7-9 and TRBJ2-5, with D possibly being TRBD2 (5 bases). This CDR3 is built from 13 residues. Germline CDR1 is SEHNR and CDR2 is FQNEAQ (reference sequence). Trimming shortened V by 2 bases and J by 5 bases, and 9 bases separated the two germline ends. CDR3 sequence reads: CASSLSLAETQYF. Written as DNA, the CDR3 is TGTGCCAGCAGCTTAAGCCTAGCCGAGACCCAGTACTTC.

The chain has TRBV30 and TRBJ1-5; TRBD1 aligns across 8 bases. Germline trimming cut 3 bases from V and 0 bases from J; bases unmatched to any gene: 7. Germline assignment: CDR1 GTSNPN and CDR2 SVGIG (reference sequence). The CDR3 has 16 amino acids. The CDR3 loop reads CAWSETGGYSNQPQHF. CDR3 DNA sequence: TGTGCCTGGAGCGAAACAGGGGGTTATAGCAATCAGCCCCAGCATTTT.

The V gene is TRBV9, the J gene TRBJ2-5, with unresolved D. The germline V gene encodes CDR1 SGDLS and CDR2 YYNGEE. The CDR3 runs 13 residues. The V and J ends lost 3 bases and 0 bases respectively, with 6 bases between them. The CDR3 is CASSGFNQETQYF. CDR3 sequence (DNA): TGTGCCAGCAGCGGGTTTAACCAAGAGACCCAGTACTTC. Full variable domain (outside the CDR3, taken from reference TRBV9 and TRBJ2-5): DSGVTQTPKHLITATGQRVTLRCSPRSGDLSVYWYQQSLDQGLQFLIQYYNGEERAKGNILERFSAQQFPDLHSELNLSSLELGDSALYFCASSGFNQETQYFGPGTRLLVL.